This T cell receptor (beta chain) appears in the sequencing data of a study of blood T cell repertoires in COVID-19. As for the study in general: The analysed material was cDNA or gDNA that came from T cells, B-cell-depleted T cells, or PBMCs.

In the study's own analysis: Reference gene primer amplification in the assay estimated nucleated cell counts. Clones were read by immunoSEQ multiplex PCR, and TCRdb kept only the in-frame ones, dropping some. That table gives V, J and clone size, and the DNA gave D and trimming. The sample holds about 170,000 clones; about 80% are singletons and the top ten take about 2.7%. The CDR3 sequence is 13 residues long. V shed 6 bases, J shed 3 bases, and the junction held 5 bases outside the gene matches. Germline CDR1 SGHTA, CDR2 FQGNSA. Sequenced input: peripheral blood. The chain has TRBV7-2 and TRBJ2-7; 7 bases map to TRBD2. The clonotype originates from a human donor with acute or convalescent COVID-19. The donor label of this sample is uncertain. The CDR3 sequence is CASRSGGGYEQYF. The CDR3 DNA follows: TGTGCCAGCAGGTCTGGGGGGGGCTACGAGCAGTACTTC.